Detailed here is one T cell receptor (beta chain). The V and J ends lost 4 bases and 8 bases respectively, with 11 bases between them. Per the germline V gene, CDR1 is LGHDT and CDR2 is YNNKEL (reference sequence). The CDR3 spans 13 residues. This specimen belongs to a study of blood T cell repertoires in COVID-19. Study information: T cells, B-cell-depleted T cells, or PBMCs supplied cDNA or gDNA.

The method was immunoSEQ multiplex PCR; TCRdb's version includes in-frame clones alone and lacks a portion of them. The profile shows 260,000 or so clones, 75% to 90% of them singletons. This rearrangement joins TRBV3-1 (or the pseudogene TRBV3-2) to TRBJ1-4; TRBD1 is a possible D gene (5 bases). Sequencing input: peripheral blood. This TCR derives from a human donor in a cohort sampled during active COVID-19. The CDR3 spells CASSPGLREKLFF. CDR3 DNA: TGTGCCAGCAGCCCAGGGCTGAGGGAAAAACTGTTTTTT.